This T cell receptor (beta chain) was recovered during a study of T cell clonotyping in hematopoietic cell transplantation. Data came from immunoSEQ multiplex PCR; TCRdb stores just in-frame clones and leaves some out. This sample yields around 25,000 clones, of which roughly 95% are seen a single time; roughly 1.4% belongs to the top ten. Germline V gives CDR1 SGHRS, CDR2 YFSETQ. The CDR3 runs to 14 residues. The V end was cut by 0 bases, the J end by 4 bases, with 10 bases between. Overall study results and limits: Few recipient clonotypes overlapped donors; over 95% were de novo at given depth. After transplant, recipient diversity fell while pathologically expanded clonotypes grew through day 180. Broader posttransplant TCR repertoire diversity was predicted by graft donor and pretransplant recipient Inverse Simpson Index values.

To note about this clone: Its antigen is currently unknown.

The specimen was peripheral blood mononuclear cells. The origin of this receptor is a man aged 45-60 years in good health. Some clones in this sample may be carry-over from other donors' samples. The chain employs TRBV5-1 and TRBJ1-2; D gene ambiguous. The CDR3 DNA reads TGCGCCAGCAGCTTGGAATGGCTAGGCTATGGCTACACCTTC. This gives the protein CASSLEWLGYGYTF.